The 17 T cell receptor beta chains presented below share a single source sample, sequenced in a study of blood T cell repertoires in COVID-19. Generated by immunoSEQ multiplex PCR, the TCRdb table keeps only in-frame clones and is missing some. The data hold 210,000 or so clones, with roughly 90% observed a single time. Source material: peripheral blood. The receptor source for this set is a man aged 35-49 years with active or convalescent COVID-19.

This rearrangement joins TRBV18 to TRBJ1-6; 9 bases fit TRBD1. Germline trimming cut 8 bases from V and 6 bases from J; bases unmatched to any gene: 11. Germline CDR1 reads KGHSH; CDR2 reads LQKENI. The CDR3 is made up of 16 amino acids. The CDR3 nucleotides read TGTGCCAGCGCAGTAGGGACAGGGAATTCTAATTCACCCCTCCACTTT. Protein product: CASAVGTGNSNSPLHF.

The rearrangement links TRBV9 to TRBJ1-2; 7 bases line up with TRBD1. Germline loops: CDR1 SGDLS, CDR2 YYNGEE. This CDR3 contains 17 residues. After removal of 0 bases from V and 8 bases from J, the junction contained 16 bases not matched to a gene. The DNA of the CDR3 is TGTGCCAGCAGCGTAGAAGAGGGGGCGCCTTCGCTGGGCGGCTACACCTTC. The encoded protein is CASSVEEGAPSLGGYTF.

The sample holds a few counts of this clone. The chain employs TRBV28 and TRBJ2-2, with D perhaps matching TRBD2 (6 bases). Germline values: CDR1 MDHEN, CDR2 SYDVKM. Trimming took off 3 bases at V and 5 bases at J, with 10 bases between the two ends. The CDR3 has 14 amino acids. The CDR3 nucleotides read TGTGCCAGCAGTTTTAGCGGAATAACCGGGGAGCTGTTTTTT. Translated, it gives CASSFSGITGELFF.

The V call is TRBV27, the J call TRBJ2-1; D unclear. CDR1 is MNHEY and CDR2 is SMNVEV in the germline V gene (reference sequence). The CDR3 spans 13 residues. V dropped 3 bases and J dropped 5 bases, with 8 bases sitting between them. Written as DNA, the CDR3 is TGTGCCAGCAGTTTTAGCCGAGACAATGAGCAGTTCTTC. Protein sequence: CASSFSRDNEQFF.

The chain couples TRBV9 to TRBJ1-2; no definite D call. V was cut by 2 bases and J by 4 bases, with 12 bases left in between. The CDR3 spans 14 residues. Germline V gene lookup returns CDR1 SGDLS and CDR2 YYNGEE. As DNA, the CDR3 is TGTGCCAGCAGCGTCGGAGGGTCGGGCTATGGCTACACCTTC. As protein: CASSVGGSGYGYTF.

The chain employs TRBV11-2 and TRBJ2-7; 10 nucleotides line up with TRBD2. The CDR3 totals 15 residues. Germline lookup yields CDR1 SGHAT and CDR2 FQNNGV. J was trimmed by 6 bases and V by 5 bases; bases with no gene match: 10. Here the CDR3 DNA reads TGTGCCAGCAGCCCTCCTAGCGGGAGTAGGCTCGAGCAGTACTTC. It codes for CASSPPSGSRLEQYF. The entire variable domain, with the rest obtained from reference TRBV11-2 and TRBJ2-7, is as follows: EAGVAQSPRYKIIEKRQSVAFWCNPISGHATLYWYQQILGQGPKLLIQFQNNGVVDDSQLPKDRFSAERLKGVDSTLKIQPAKLEDSAVYLCASSPPSGSRLEQYFGPGTRLTVT.

This clone was picked up a small number of times. The rearrangement links TRBV6-1 to TRBJ2-1; TRBD2 aligns across 10 bases. In germline, CDR1 is MNHNS, CDR2 SASEGT. V lost 0 bases, J lost 4 bases, and 0 bases stayed unmatched. The CDR3 has 15 residues. For the CDR3, the DNA is TGTGCCAGCAGTGAAGCTAGCGGGGGGTACAATGAGCAGTTCTTC. Its protein product is CASSEASGGYNEQFF.

The gene calls are TRBV12-3 or TRBV12-4 and TRBJ1-1; a possible D gene is TRBD1 (5 bases). V lost 4 bases and J 5 bases, leaving 11 bases between the germline ends. This CDR3 spans 13 amino acids. The CDR3 spells CASSYGGGTEAFF. The CDR3 region has the DNA TGTGCCAGCAGTTACGGGGGGGGGACTGAAGCTTTCTTT.

The chain has TRBV28 and TRBJ1-3; D not resolved. V was clipped by 5 bases and J by 2 bases, with 22 bases between them. Germline V gene sequence: CDR1 MDHEN, CDR2 SYDVKM. CDR3 length: 18 amino acids. CDR3 protein: CASSPPGEEGGPGNTIYF. For the CDR3, the DNA is TGTGCCAGCAGTCCCCCCGGGGAGGAAGGCGGCCCTGGAAACACCATATATTTT.

CDR3 amino acids: CAFQLRTGNNSPLHF. CDR3 bases: TGTGCCTTCCAACTCCGAACGGGTAATAATTCACCCCTCCACTTT. The chain combines TRBV30 with TRBJ1-6; no clear D. The CDR3 runs 15 residues. The germline V and J ends were trimmed by 7 bases and 5 bases, with 18 bases remaining between them. From germline, CDR1 is GTSNPN and CDR2 SVGIG (reference sequence).

V and J are TRBV7-9 and TRBJ1-2; the match to TRBD1 covers 10 bases. The CDR3 runs to 18 residues. V trimming: 4 bases; J trimming: 2 bases; junction bases outside the gene matches: 13. In germline, CDR1 is SEHNR, CDR2 FQNEAQ (reference sequence). The CDR3 nucleotides read TGTGCCAGCAGCTATTCCGGGACAGGGGCCCTGGGGAACTATGGCTACACCTTC. The encoded protein is CASSYSGTGALGNYGYTF.

The chain carries TRBV2 and TRBJ2-7; 11 bases map to TRBD1. This CDR3 has 17 residues. Germline CDR1 reads SNHLY; CDR2 reads FYNNEI. With 6 bases clipped from V and 3 bases from J, the junction kept 13 bases outside the gene matches. The CDR3 nucleotides are TGTGCCAGCAGAAAAGACCGGGACAGGGGGTTCGGCTACGAGCAGTACTTC. It codes for CASRKDRDRGFGYEQYF.

The chain carries TRBV19 and TRBJ2-7; D is undetermined. The V gene lost 6 bases and the J gene lost 2 bases, with 11 bases spanning the gap. Per germline, CDR1 LNHDA and CDR2 SQIVND (reference sequence). This CDR3 is 13 amino acids long. The CDR3 spells CASSAGSTYEQYF. The CDR3 DNA reads as TGTGCCAGTAGCGCCGGGTCTACCTACGAGCAGTACTTC.

The V call is TRBV24-1, the J call TRBJ2-2, with TRBD2 matching over 8 bases. V lost 5 bases to trimming and J lost 5 bases; unmatched junction nucleotides: 3. CDR3 size: 14 residues. CDR1 is KGHDR, CDR2 SFDVKD, per germline. CDR3 residues: CATSGPGGTGELFF. The CDR3 DNA sequence: TGTGCCACCAGTGGTCCGGGGGGGACCGGGGAGCTGTTTTTT.

This clone was seen just once. V is TRBV19 and J is TRBJ1-3, with 7 bases aligning to TRBD1. The CDR3 covers 15 residues. Per germline, CDR1 LNHDA and CDR2 SQIVND (reference sequence). Trimming at V came to 5 bases and at J to 4 bases, leaving 8 bases not matched to a gene. CDR3 bases: TGTGCCAGTAGTTTAACAGGGGTCGCCGGAAACACCATATATTTT. Its protein is CASSLTGVAGNTIYF.

The gene calls are TRBV27 and TRBJ2-7; 8 nucleotides align to TRBD1. V lost 5 bases and J lost 5; bases outside the gene matches: 5. This CDR3 comprises 13 residues. Germline lookup yields CDR1 MNHEY and CDR2 SMNVEV (reference sequence). The CDR3, as DNA: TGTGCCAGCAGTCTGGACAGGGCCCACGAGCAGTACTTC. Its translation is CASSLDRAHEQYF.

This clone was seen a few times. The chain joins TRBV19 to TRBJ1-3, with 8 bases fitting TRBD1. The CDR3 spans 14 residues. CDR1 is LNHDA and CDR2 is SQIVND in the germline V gene (reference sequence). The trim removed 4 bases at V and 6 bases at J, leaving 5 bases unmatched. This CDR3 reads CASSTQQGVNTIYF. The CDR3 nucleotides read TGTGCCAGTAGTACCCAACAGGGGGTAAACACCATATATTTT.